The present TCR beta chain was sequenced within a study of blood T cell repertoires in COVID-19. CDR3 length: 14 amino acids. CDR1 and CDR2 from the germline V gene are SGHTA and FQGNSA. The V segment lost 3 bases and the J segment 11 bases; nucleotides outside the gene matches: 11. Sequencing was performed with immunoSEQ multiplex PCR; in TCRdb, only in-frame clones are kept and a portion is missing. The sample lists roughly 180,000 clones; about 88% were seen once. Material: peripheral blood. The source of this sequence is a man between 65 and 85 years old with active or convalescent COVID-19. The rearrangement links TRBV7-2 to TRBJ1-1; 8 bases match TRBD1. The CDR3 DNA reads as TGTGCCAGCAGCTTGGGACAGGAACGTTTGCAGGCTTTCTTT. Encoded protein: CASSLGQERLQAFF.